This TCR beta chain was documented in a study of blood T cells in healthy people across ages. The V gene's germline CDR1 is SNHLY and CDR2 FYNNEI. This CDR3 contains 16 residues. Comments on this clonotype: The junction does not match germline at one end; this may be a read error.

Using a J-beta primer mix together with a sample-barcoded 5' primer, a second PCR was run for roughly 7 to 11 cycles. Every cDNA was tagged by a template-switch adaptor with 12 random nucleotides. Each sample yielded at least 2.5 million CDR3-containing paired-end reads. Using its own MiXCR run on the 5' RACE reads, TCRdb lists one record per CDR3 protein. The sample lists around 690,000 distinct CDR3 sequences, around 54% occurring once. The sample was blood. The rearrangement links TRBV2 to TRBJ2-3; 7 nucleotides line up with TRBD2. This clonotype was sampled from a man aged 55 to 70 in good health. The CDR3 coding sequence is TGTGCCAGCCATGGGAGGGGAGACTCTAGCATAGATACGCAGTATTTT. It translates to CASHGRGDSSIDTQYF. Variable domain in full (rest from reference TRBV2 and TRBJ2-3): EPEVTQTPSHQVTQMGQEVILRCVPISNHLYFYWYRQILGQKVEFLVSFYNNEISEKSEIFDDQFSVERPDGSNFTLKIRSTKLEDSAMYFCASHGRGDSSIDTQYFGPGTRLTVL.